These T cell receptor beta chains were read from a single sample in a study of cytomegalovirus exposure and HLA in healthy donors. Repertoires were generated with immunoSEQ multiplex PCR, while TCRdb's copy carries only in-frame clones and drops some. This table holds about 150,000 clones, about 73% found once. Sequenced sample: PBMCs. The receptors derive from a woman aged 55-70 years in good health and CMV-seropositive. Each CDR3 is given without its conserved first and last residue. Each record gives: V gene, CDR3 protein.

TRBV6-6 ASSHRVAGNTGELF
TRBV5-1 ASSLEGVNYGYT
TRBV30 AWSVGGNFEQF
TRBV28 ASKTGTTTNEKLF
TRBV6-1 ASSSIGGGSGYT
TRBV5-4 ASSGGTSGRETGELF
TRBV5-1 ASSPNPTSGRGPSTDTQY
TRBV11-3 ASSLEGLADNEQF
TRBV7-2 ASSYRQPMNTEAF
TRBV5-1 ASSVGQGRDTQY
TRBV9 ASSVDGRLSSGRARDEQF
TRBV18 ASSPPGQGLNTEAF
TRBV28 ASRRQGQKNTEAF
TRBV6-5 ASSSNSGTGVTEQY
TRBV4-1 ASSQESVPTSEQF
TRBV7-3 ASSLTSEGHNEQF
TRBV2 ASRDRVGSEKLF
TRBV5-4 ASSLVGASSTEAF
TRBV28 ASSTPGQTNEKLF
TRBV6-5 ASSYTSGKDTQY
TRBV11-2 ASSPSGANVLT
TRBV27 ASWGRGPNTEAF
TRBV27 ASSPGQGGGYT
TRBV28 ASSFQGGNNQPQH
TRBV7-6 ASSYQTGNPNEKLF
TRBV30 AWSVQGYSLF
TRBV6-1 ASSEAGGHNEQF
TRBV18 ATSGQGKETQY
TRBV7-3 ASSATGGNTGELF
TRBV5-1 ASISGAVNTGELF
TRBV29-1 SVASAGNTDTQY
TRBV10-1 ASSDTGGQGNTEAF
TRBV27 ASSSNSGTASGVGYT
TRBV7-2 ASSSRGTQY
TRBV4-1 ASSQETGQSEKLF
TRBV18 ASSPDTFYGYT
TRBV6-6 ASTLRDRGNYGYT
TRBV25-1 ASSDRGYGEQY
TRBV18 ASSPQGTGAPNYGYT
TRBV7-9 ASSNRQGPVDTEAF
TRBV30 AWRERRVNTEAF
TRBV6-6 ASTSDSPSNQPQH
TRBV6-4 ASRGQGATEAF
TRBV7-9 ASSPLPGQGTDTQY
TRBV28 ASSSPGGKNEKLF